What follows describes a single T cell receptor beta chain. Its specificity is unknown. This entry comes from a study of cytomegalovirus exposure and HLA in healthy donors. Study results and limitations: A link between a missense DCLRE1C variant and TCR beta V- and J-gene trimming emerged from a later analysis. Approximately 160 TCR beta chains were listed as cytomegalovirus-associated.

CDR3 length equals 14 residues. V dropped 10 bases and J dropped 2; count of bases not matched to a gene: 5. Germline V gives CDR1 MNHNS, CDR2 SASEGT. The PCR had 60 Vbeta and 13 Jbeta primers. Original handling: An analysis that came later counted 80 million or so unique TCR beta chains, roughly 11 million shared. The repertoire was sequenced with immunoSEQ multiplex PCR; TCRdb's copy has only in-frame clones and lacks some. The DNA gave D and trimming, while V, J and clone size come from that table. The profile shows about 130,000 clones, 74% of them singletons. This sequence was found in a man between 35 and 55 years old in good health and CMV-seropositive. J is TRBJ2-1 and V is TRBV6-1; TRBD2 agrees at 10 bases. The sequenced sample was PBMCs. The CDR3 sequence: CATLGTSAYNEQFF. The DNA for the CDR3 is TGTGCCACCTTGGGGACTAGCGCCTACAATGAGCAGTTCTTC.